Listed below are T cell receptor beta chains from one sample, sequenced in a study of T cell clones after liver transplantation. Data came from immunoSEQ multiplex PCR; TCRdb stores just in-frame clones and leaves some out. The data contain roughly 100,000 clones, 82% of them singletons. Sample: CD4+ T cells from blood, taken before liver transplant. The receptor set was obtained from a human donor who received a liver transplant. Each CDR3 is given without its conserved first and last residue. Each record gives: CDR3 length, V gene, J gene, CDR3 protein.

13	TRBV10-2	TRBJ2-1	ASSEAGESYNEQF
14	TRBV19	TRBJ1-3	ASRDEGVISGNTIY
12	TRBV4-1	TRBJ1-2	ASSQDGRSYGYT
10	TRBV11-2	TRBJ2-7	ASSPDRYEQY
13	TRBV28	TRBJ1-5	ASSSAGQGYQPQH
14	TRBV14	TRBJ2-2	ASSQNTGVYTGELF
11	TRBV4-1	TRBJ2-5	ASSRLETETQY
19	TRBV27	TRBJ2-7	ASSLSRSPGTGGVSAYEQY
11	TRBV11-3	TRBJ2-2	ASSLDYTGELF
14	TRBV7-8	TRBJ1-5	ASSLAARGHSQPQH
9	TRBV6-5	TRBJ1-1	AVTGNTEAF
13	TRBV28	TRBJ1-2	ASSLPPYRNYGYT
12	TRBV7-3	TRBJ2-5	ASSLTGLEGTQY